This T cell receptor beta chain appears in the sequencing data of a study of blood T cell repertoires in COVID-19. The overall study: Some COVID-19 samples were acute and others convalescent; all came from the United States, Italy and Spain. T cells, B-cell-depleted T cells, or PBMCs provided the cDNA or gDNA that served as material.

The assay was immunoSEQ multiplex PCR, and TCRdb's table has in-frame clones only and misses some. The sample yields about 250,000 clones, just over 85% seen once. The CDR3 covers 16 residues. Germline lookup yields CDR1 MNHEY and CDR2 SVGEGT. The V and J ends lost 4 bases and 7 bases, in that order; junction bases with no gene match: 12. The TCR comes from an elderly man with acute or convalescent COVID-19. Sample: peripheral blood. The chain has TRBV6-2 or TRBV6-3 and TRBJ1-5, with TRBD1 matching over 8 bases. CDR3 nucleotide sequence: TGTGCCAGCAGTTCCCTCCGACAGGGGTTGGAGCAGCCCCAGCATTTT. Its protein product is CASSSLRQGLEQPQHF.